This is a list of T cell receptor beta chains from one sample in a study of blood T cell repertoires in COVID-19. TCRdb's table, derived via immunoSEQ multiplex PCR, lists solely in-frame clones and lacks some. The sample has approximately 500,000 clones, 88% seen once. The sequenced material came from PBMCs or T cells enriched from blood (not recorded which). These receptors were collected from a woman aged 40 to 50 who had recovered from COVID-19. Each CDR3 is given with its conserved first and last residue. A D gene is named only where the DNA matches it firmly. Some rows mark clone size as missing; the rest say once, few, many or name a class of expanded clone.

V gene: TRBV18
clone size: .
J gene: TRBJ1-6
D gene: TRBD1
CDR3 DNA: TGTGCCAGCTCACCACAGGGACAGGGTATTTCACCCCTCCACTTT
CDR3 protein: CASSPQGQGISPLHF

V gene: TRBV4-3
clone size: once
J gene: TRBJ1-3
D gene: .
CDR3 DNA: TGCGCCAGCAGCCAAGTGTACTCGGGGAGTGGAAACACCATATATTTT
CDR3 protein: CASSQVYSGSGNTIYF

V gene: TRBV5-1
clone size: once
J gene: TRBJ1-4
D gene: .
CDR3 DNA: TGCGCCAGCAGCTCCCCGGGGGATGAAAAACTGTTTTTT
CDR3 protein: CASSSPGDEKLFF

V gene: TRBV7-8
clone size: once
J gene: TRBJ2-7
D gene: .
CDR3 DNA: TGTGCCAGCAGCTTATGGTTAGCGGCGACTGACGAGCAGTACTTC
CDR3 protein: CASSLWLAATDEQYF

V gene: TRBV5-7
clone size: .
J gene: TRBJ1-1
D gene: TRBD1
CDR3 DNA: TGTGCCAGCAGCCCAGGGGGTCTGAACACTGAAGCTTTCTTT
CDR3 protein: CASSPGGLNTEAFF

V gene: TRBV11-2
clone size: .
J gene: TRBJ2-3
D gene: .
CDR3 DNA: TGTGCCAGCAGCTTAGGTTTGGCTCAAGATACGCAGTATTTT
CDR3 protein: CASSLGLAQDTQYF

V gene: TRBV5-1
clone size: .
J gene: TRBJ2-3
D gene: TRBD1
CDR3 DNA: TGCGCCAGCAGCTTGGTGGGGACAGGGAGCACAGATACGCAGTATTTT
CDR3 protein: CASSLVGTGSTDTQYF

V gene: TRBV5-1
clone size: .
J gene: TRBJ1-1
D gene: TRBD1
CDR3 DNA: TGCGCCAGCAGCCTCCGGACAGGGGAGGGAACTGAAGCTTTCTTT
CDR3 protein: CASSLRTGEGTEAFF

V gene: TRBV12-5
clone size: .
J gene: TRBJ2-7
D gene: .
CDR3 DNA: TGTGCTAGTGGTTTGGTACTCCCGGGACAAAGAAGCTCCTACGAGCAGTACTTC
CDR3 protein: CASGLVLPGQRSSYEQYF

V gene: TRBV19
clone size: .
J gene: TRBJ2-7
D gene: .
CDR3 DNA: TGTGCCAGTAGCACCGGGAGCGCCTCCTACGAGCAGTACTTC
CDR3 protein: CASSTGSASYEQYF

V gene: TRBV6-2/TRBV6-3
clone size: .
J gene: TRBJ1-5
D gene: .
CDR3 DNA: TGTGCCAGCAGTTACTGGGAGTACAGGGAACAGCCCCAGCATTTT
CDR3 protein: CASSYWEYREQPQHF

V gene: TRBV14
clone size: .
J gene: TRBJ1-1
D gene: TRBD1
CDR3 DNA: TGTGCCAGCAGCCAAGCCCAGGACAGGTTGAACACTGAAGCTTTCTTT
CDR3 protein: CASSQAQDRLNTEAFF

V gene: TRBV12-3/TRBV12-4
clone size: .
J gene: TRBJ1-4
D gene: .
CDR3 DNA: TGTGCCAGCAGTAGACATAATGAAAAACTGTTTTTT
CDR3 protein: CASSRHNEKLFF

V gene: TRBV29-1
clone size: .
J gene: TRBJ1-1
D gene: .
CDR3 DNA: TGCAGCGTTTCCGAACAGAACACTGAAGCTTTCTTT
CDR3 protein: CSVSEQNTEAFF

V gene: TRBV25-1
clone size: .
J gene: TRBJ2-7
D gene: .
CDR3 DNA: TGTGCCAGCAGTGAACCCGGCTACGAGCAGTACTTC
CDR3 protein: CASSEPGYEQYF

V gene: TRBV7-2
clone size: once
J gene: TRBJ1-2
D gene: .
CDR3 DNA: TGTGCCAGCAGCCTAGAAGGCGGGAGTGGCTCCTCTGGCTACACCTTC
CDR3 protein: CASSLEGGSGSSGYTF

V gene: TRBV24-1
clone size: .
J gene: TRBJ2-3
D gene: TRBD1
CDR3 DNA: TGTGCCACCAGTGATTACCGGGACAGGGTCTTAAGATTT
CDR3 protein: CATSDYRDRVLRF

V gene: TRBV6-5
clone size: .
J gene: TRBJ1-1
D gene: TRBD1
CDR3 DNA: TGTGCCAGCAGTTACCCCGGGACAGGGAACACTGAAGCTTTCTTT
CDR3 protein: CASSYPGTGNTEAFF

V gene: TRBV4-2
clone size: .
J gene: TRBJ2-1
D gene: .
CDR3 DNA: TGTGCCAGCAGCCAAGAGGCCCGCTACAATGAGCAGTTCTTC
CDR3 protein: CASSQEARYNEQFF

V gene: TRBV6-5
clone size: .
J gene: TRBJ1-2
D gene: .
CDR3 DNA: TGTGCCAGCAGTTACGCAGGGGTCGGCTATGGCTACACCTTC
CDR3 protein: CASSYAGVGYGYTF

V gene: TRBV10-2
clone size: .
J gene: TRBJ1-6
D gene: TRBD1
CDR3 DNA: TGCGCCAGCATCAGACAGGGGGCTGTTAATTCACCCCTCCACTTT
CDR3 protein: CASIRQGAVNSPLHF

V gene: TRBV5-1
clone size: few
J gene: TRBJ1-2
D gene: TRBD1
CDR3 DNA: TGCGCCAGCAGCATGGGGGACAGGGGTGATGGCTACACCTTC
CDR3 protein: CASSMGDRGDGYTF